A selection of T cell receptor beta chains follows, all from one sample in a study of cytomegalovirus exposure and HLA in healthy donors. TCRdb's copy holds only in-frame clones and misses some; the assay was immunoSEQ multiplex PCR. In the table there are about 120,000 clones, approximately 8% of which are singletons. Sequencing was performed on PBMCs. All receptors come from a middle-aged woman in good health and CMV-seropositive. Each CDR3 is given with its conserved first and last residue. D genes are given only for firm matches. Only some rows state a clone size, as once, few, many or a class for expanded clones.

J: TRBJ2-7; V: TRBV5-1; D: -; size: -; DNA: TGCGCCAGCAGCTTGGATAGGGGCTTTCGCCACGAGCAGTACTTC; CDR3: CASSLDRGFRHEQYF
J: TRBJ2-3; V: TRBV27; D: -; size: -; DNA: TGTGCCAGTCAAGGGTCGGGGGATACGCAGTATTTT; CDR3: CASQGSGDTQYF
J: TRBJ2-7; V: TRBV2; D: TRBD1; size: few; DNA: TGTGCCAGCAGGGGGGACAGGGGGCGCGGTTTTGGCCTAAGCTCCTACGAGCAGTACTTC; CDR3: CASRGDRGRGFGLSSYEQYF
J: TRBJ1-2; V: TRBV6-1; D: TRBD1; size: -; DNA: TGTGCCAGCAGTGATTGGACAGGGTTCGGCTACACCTTC; CDR3: CASSDWTGFGYTF
J: TRBJ1-1; V: TRBV6-5; D: TRBD1; size: few; DNA: TGTGCCAGCAGTCGGGACAGTGAAGCTTTCTTT; CDR3: CASSRDSEAFF
J: TRBJ1-1; V: TRBV2; D: -; size: few; DNA: TGTGCCAGTATAGAGGGTTCTGCTGAAGCTTTCTTT; CDR3: CASIEGSAEAFF
J: TRBJ2-6; V: TRBV19; D: -; size: few; DNA: TGTGCCAGTAGTATCGGCAGGGTACTGTCTGGGGCCAACGTCCTGACTTTC; CDR3: CASSIGRVLSGANVLTF
J: TRBJ1-1; V: TRBV7-9; D: -; size: few; DNA: TGTGCCAGCAGCTTAATTCAGGGCGAAGCTTTCTTT; CDR3: CASSLIQGEAFF
J: TRBJ1-4; V: TRBV6-1; D: TRBD1; size: -; DNA: TGTGCCAGCAGTGGACAGGGGAAACTGTTTTTT; CDR3: CASSGQGKLFF
J: TRBJ2-3; V: TRBV7-9; D: -; size: few; DNA: TGTGCCATCGAGAGCACAGATACGCAGTATTTT; CDR3: CAIESTDTQYF
J: TRBJ1-4; V: TRBV11-2; D: TRBD1; size: few; DNA: TGTGCCAGCAGCCGAGGGACAGTAAATGAAAAACTGTTTTTT; CDR3: CASSRGTVNEKLFF
J: TRBJ1-1; V: TRBV6-5; D: -; size: few; DNA: TGTGCCAGCAGTTACCCGGAGACAGGTGAAGCTTTCTTT; CDR3: CASSYPETGEAFF
J: TRBJ2-7; V: TRBV5-6; D: -; size: few; DNA: TGTGCCAGCAGCTCAATAGGGAGCTCCTACGAGCAGTACTTC; CDR3: CASSSIGSSYEQYF
J: TRBJ1-6; V: TRBV10-3; D: TRBD1; size: few; DNA: TGTGCCATCAGTGACTCGGGACAGGCGCAAGTTTCACCCCTCCACTTT; CDR3: CAISDSGQAQVSPLHF
J: TRBJ1-1; V: TRBV9; D: TRBD1; size: few; DNA: TGTGCCAGCAGCGTAGTTCCGGGACAGGGTGGTACTGAAGCTTTCTTT; CDR3: CASSVVPGQGGTEAFF
J: TRBJ2-3; V: TRBV7-3; D: TRBD2; size: -; DNA: TGTGCCAGCAGCCTCCGGGCGGGGGGCCTGGCAGATACGCAGTATTTT; CDR3: CASSLRAGGLADTQYF
J: TRBJ1-1; V: TRBV6-4; D: -; size: -; DNA: TGTGCCAGCAGTGAGGGGAGGACGGACCGGGAAGCTTTCTTT; CDR3: CASSEGRTDREAFF
J: TRBJ1-1; V: TRBV28; D: -; size: -; DNA: TGTGCCAGCAGTTTATACGGGGGGCAGGCTGAAGCTTTCTTT; CDR3: CASSLYGGQAEAFF
J: TRBJ2-5; V: TRBV5-1; D: -; size: -; DNA: TGCGCCAGCAGCTTGGACAGGGAGACCCAGTACTTC; CDR3: CASSLDRETQYF
J: TRBJ2-7; V: TRBV6-5; D: -; size: -; DNA: TGTGCCAGCAGTTACTCGGGAACAGGCTCCTACGAGCAGTACTTC; CDR3: CASSYSGTGSYEQYF
J: TRBJ2-2; V: TRBV27; D: TRBD1; size: -; DNA: TGTGCCAGCAGTTTAAAGACAGGGTTGGGGAACACCGGGGAGCTGTTTTTT; CDR3: CASSLKTGLGNTGELFF
J: TRBJ2-1; V: TRBV29-1; D: -; size: -; DNA: TGCAGCGTTGATAAGGCCGGGGTCAACGATGAGCAGTTCTTC; CDR3: CSVDKAGVNDEQFF
J: TRBJ2-1; V: TRBV2; D: TRBD2; size: -; DNA: TGTGCCAGCAGTGAAACGGGGGGGCCAGTCGACTCCTACAATGAGCAGTTCTTC; CDR3: CASSETGGPVDSYNEQFF
J: TRBJ1-2; V: TRBV10-2; D: TRBD1; size: few; DNA: TGCGCCAGCAGTGAGAGGACAGGGGTAACCTATGGCTACACCTTC; CDR3: CASSERTGVTYGYTF
J: TRBJ2-6; V: TRBV14; D: TRBD1; size: few; DNA: TGTGCCAGCGGACAGGCCGGGGCCAACGTCCTGACTTTC; CDR3: CASGQAGANVLTF
J: TRBJ1-2; V: TRBV30; D: -; size: -; DNA: TGTGCCTGGAGTGTAAGTCAGGGGTTGACCTATGGCTACACCTTC; CDR3: CAWSVSQGLTYGYTF
J: TRBJ1-5; V: TRBV5-6; D: TRBD1; size: few; DNA: TGTGCCAGCAGCTTGGGCGGGACAGCCCACTATAGCAATCAGCCCCAGCATTTT; CDR3: CASSLGGTAHYSNQPQHF
J: TRBJ1-5; V: TRBV5-8; D: TRBD1; size: -; DNA: TGTGCCAGCAGCTTGGGGACAGGGAATAGCAATCAGCCCCAGCATTTT; CDR3: CASSLGTGNSNQPQHF
J: TRBJ1-4; V: TRBV4-2; D: -; size: few; DNA: TGTGCCAGCAGCGACACGAGGGGGTACAATGAAAAACTGTTTTTT; CDR3: CASSDTRGYNEKLFF
J: TRBJ2-1; V: TRBV9; D: TRBD2; size: -; DNA: TGTGCCAGCAGCGTTGTTGGATCGGGGGGCTACAATGAGCAGTTCTTC; CDR3: CASSVVGSGGYNEQFF
J: TRBJ2-5; V: TRBV5-4; D: -; size: few; DNA: TGTGCCAGCAGCTTGGGGGGCGGAGAGACCCAGTACTTC; CDR3: CASSLGGGETQYF
J: TRBJ2-3; V: TRBV9; D: TRBD2; size: -; DNA: TGTGCCAGCAGCGTAGAGGGTGCGGGGGAGACGCAGTATTTT; CDR3: CASSVEGAGETQYF
J: TRBJ1-4; V: TRBV27; D: TRBD1; size: -; DNA: TGTGCCAGCAGTTGGGGACAGGGCCGTGAAAAACTGTTTTTT; CDR3: CASSWGQGREKLFF
J: TRBJ2-5; V: TRBV5-1; D: TRBD2; size: -; DNA: TGCGCCAGCAGCACTGGGACTAGCGGGGGTTCCGAAGAGACCCAGTACTTC; CDR3: CASSTGTSGGSEETQYF
J: TRBJ1-1; V: TRBV27; D: TRBD1; size: few; DNA: TGTGCCAGCAGCCCCACCTGGGACAGGGGGTCTGAAGCTTTCTTT; CDR3: CASSPTWDRGSEAFF
J: TRBJ2-3; V: TRBV9; D: -; size: -; DNA: TGTGCCAGCAGCGCTCGAGCGCGCGGCACAGATACGCAGTATTTT; CDR3: CASSARARGTDTQYF
J: TRBJ2-2; V: TRBV7-6; D: TRBD1; size: -; DNA: TGTGCCAGCAGCTTAGCGTTTTGGCGCAGGACAGGGGGATCCGGGGAGCTGTTTTTT; CDR3: CASSLAFWRRTGGSGELFF
J: TRBJ1-2; V: TRBV30; D: TRBD1; size: -; DNA: TGTGCCTGGAGGCAGGGGACAGGGGACTATGGCTACACCTTC; CDR3: CAWRQGTGDYGYTF
J: TRBJ1-1; V: TRBV29-1; D: -; size: few; DNA: TGCAGCGCACAGGGTATTGAAGCTTTCTTT; CDR3: CSAQGIEAFF
J: TRBJ1-1; V: TRBV5-6; D: -; size: few; DNA: TGTGCCAGCAGCTCGGGACTTACGAACACTGAAGCTTTCTTT; CDR3: CASSSGLTNTEAFF
J: TRBJ2-7; V: TRBV9; D: TRBD2; size: -; DNA: TGTGCCAGCAGCGTAGCGGGGGGGCCCTACGAGCAGTACTTC; CDR3: CASSVAGGPYEQYF